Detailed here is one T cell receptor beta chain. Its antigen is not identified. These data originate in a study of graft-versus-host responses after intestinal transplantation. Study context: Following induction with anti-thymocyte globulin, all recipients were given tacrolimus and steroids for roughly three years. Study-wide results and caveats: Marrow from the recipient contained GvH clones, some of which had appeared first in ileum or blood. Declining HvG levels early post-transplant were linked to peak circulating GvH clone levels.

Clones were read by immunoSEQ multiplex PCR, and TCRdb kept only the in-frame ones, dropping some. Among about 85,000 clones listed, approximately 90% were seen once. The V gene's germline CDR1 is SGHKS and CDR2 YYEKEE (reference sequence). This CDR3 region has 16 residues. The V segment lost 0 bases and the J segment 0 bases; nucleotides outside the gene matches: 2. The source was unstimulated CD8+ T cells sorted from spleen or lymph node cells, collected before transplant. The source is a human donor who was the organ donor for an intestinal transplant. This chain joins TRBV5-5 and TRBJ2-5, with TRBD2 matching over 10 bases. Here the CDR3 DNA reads TGTGCCAGCAGCTTGGGTAGCGGGGGGCACCAAGAGACCCAGTACTTC. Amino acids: CASSLGSGGHQETQYF.